A single sample gave rise to the 22 T cell receptor beta chains below, sequenced in a study of blood T cell repertoires in COVID-19. Clones were read by immunoSEQ multiplex PCR, and TCRdb kept only the in-frame ones, dropping some. The repertoire includes approximately 260,000 clones, around 90% of them detected once, and 2.2% sits in the top ten. The sequenced material came from peripheral blood. The receptors here all came from a man aged 50-60 years with acute or convalescent COVID-19.

V gene TRBV4-1 combines with J gene TRBJ2-5; possibly TRBD2 for D (6 bases). Germline-derived CDR1 and CDR2 are MGHRA and YSYEKL. V was pared by 0 bases and J by 1 base, with 9 bases between. This CDR3 is built from 15 residues. The CDR3 loop reads CASSQDGGLQETQYF. DNA of the CDR3: TGCGCCAGCAGCCAAGATGGGGGACTCCAAGAGACCCAGTACTTC.

V usage is TRBV29-1 and J usage is TRBJ2-7, with TRBD2 matching 7 bases. The CDR3 runs to 14 residues. Germline V lookup: CDR1 SQVTM, CDR2 ANQGSEA. V was clipped by 7 bases and J by 5 bases; unmatched bases: 14. CDR3 DNA: TGCAGCGCCTCGTGGGGGGGAGTGCGCGACGAGCAGTACTTC. This codes for CSASWGGVRDEQYF.

This chain uses TRBV2 with TRBJ1-4; 10 bases fit TRBD1. The CDR3 length is 14 residues. CDR1 SNHLY and CDR2 FYNNEI come from the germline V gene. With V trimmed by 6 bases and J by 6 bases, 4 bases remained unmatched. The CDR3 loop is CASSRQGAYEKLFF. The CDR3 DNA reads TGTGCCAGCAGCCGACAGGGGGCCTATGAAAAACTGTTTTTT.

The rearrangement links TRBV5-4 to TRBJ1-2, with a tentative D call TRBD1 (6 bases). The V and J ends lost 4 bases and 4 bases respectively, with 17 bases between them. CDR1 and CDR2 from the germline V gene are SGHNT and YYREEE (reference sequence). The CDR3 totals 15 residues. The CDR3 loop reads CASSPRDIGPYGYTF. The CDR3 region has the DNA TGTGCCAGCAGCCCCCGGGACATCGGACCCTATGGCTACACCTTC.

The chain couples TRBV5-4 to TRBJ2-1; TRBD1 matches 8 bases. CDR3 length: 15 residues. Germline V gives CDR1 SGHNT, CDR2 YYREEE (reference sequence). The V gene end was trimmed by 2 bases and the J gene end by 5 bases; junction bases not matched to a gene: 6. CDR3 protein: CASSLKQGDHNEQFF. The CDR3 DNA follows: TGTGCCAGCAGCTTAAAACAGGGGGACCACAATGAGCAGTTCTTC.

This rearrangement joins TRBV2 to TRBJ2-3; TRBD2 matches at 7 bases. Trimming at V came to 2 bases and at J to 8 bases, leaving 10 bases not matched to a gene. From germline, CDR1 is SNHLY and CDR2 FYNNEI. The CDR3 spans 15 residues. In DNA, the CDR3 is TGTGCCAGCAGTGAAAGGGTGTTTCGCGGGGGTACGCAGTATTTT. It specifies CASSERVFRGGTQYF.

The chain recombines TRBV30 with TRBJ1-5, with 7 bases lining up with TRBD1. Germline V lookup: CDR1 GTSNPN, CDR2 SVGIG (reference sequence). CDR3 length: 15 amino acids. V gave up 5 bases and J gave up 5 bases; unmatched junction bases: 12. CDR3 nucleotide sequence: TGTGCCTGGGCTGGCTCAGGGGGTCCCTATCAGCCCCAGCATTTT. Protein product: CAWAGSGGPYQPQHF.

The V and J genes are TRBV12-5 and TRBJ1-1, with a tentative D call TRBD1 (6 bases). There are 18 residues in the CDR3. Deletions cut 2 bases from V and 11 bases from J, with 30 bases between. CDR1 is LGHNT, CDR2 FRNRAP, per germline. The DNA for the CDR3 is TGTGCTAGTGGTTTGCCATTATTCGCAAGGGCAGGGGAAATGGGCGCTTTCTTT. This encodes CASGLPLFARAGEMGAFF.

CDR3 amino acids: CASSLGGQGTGELFF. Here the CDR3 DNA reads TGTGCCAGCAGCTTAGGGGGGCAGGGGACCGGGGAGCTGTTTTTT. This chain joins TRBV11-2 and TRBJ2-2, with a weak D call TRBD1 (6 bases). The CDR3 is 15 amino acids. Per germline, CDR1 SGHAT and CDR2 FQNNGV. The germline V and J ends were trimmed by 1 base and 5 bases, with 11 bases remaining between them.

The rearrangement uses TRBV12-3 or TRBV12-4 and TRBJ1-2; no firm D call. The CDR3 is 13 residues long. V was trimmed by 7 bases and J by 8 bases, leaving 17 bases between them. The CDR3: CASTLPAGFGYTF. The CDR3 DNA reads as TGTGCCAGCACCCTTCCGGCAGGCTTCGGCTACACCTTC.

The chain recombines TRBV6-1 with TRBJ2-1; D is undetermined. This CDR3 contains 16 residues. Per the germline V gene, CDR1 is MNHNS and CDR2 is SASEGT. Trimming left V 2 bases short and J 4 bases short, with 15 bases between. CDR3 DNA sequence: TGTGCCAGCAGTGAACATACTCCCTCCTTTTACAATGAGCAGTTCTTC. Translation: CASSEHTPSFYNEQFF.

CDR3 residues: CASSFPGQQGDEQFF. CDR3 DNA: TGTGCCAGCAGCTTTCCGGGACAACAAGGGGATGAGCAGTTCTTC. The genes are TRBV7-6 and TRBJ2-1; perhaps TRBD1 as D (6 bases). Germline V gene sequence: CDR1 SGHVS, CDR2 FNYEAQ. The V gene lost 3 bases and the J gene lost 8 bases, with 17 bases spanning the gap. The CDR3 covers 15 residues.

The rearrangement joins TRBV5-4 to TRBJ2-3; perhaps TRBD2 as D (7 bases). This CDR3 contains 16 residues. The germline gives CDR1 SGHNT, CDR2 YYREEE (reference sequence). The germline V and J ends were trimmed by 0 bases and 4 bases, with 15 bases remaining between them. DNA for the CDR3: TGTGCCAGCAGCTTGGTGGGGGGGCGGTCTTCAGATACGCAGTATTTT. It translates to CASSLVGGRSSDTQYF.

The chain joins TRBV5-1 to TRBJ2-5; 13 positions match TRBD2. CDR1 is SGHRS and CDR2 is YFSETQ in the germline V gene. J gave up 4 bases and V 4 bases, and 10 bases lay outside the gene matches. This CDR3 is built from 17 residues. CDR3 coding DNA: TGCGCCAGCAGCGAGAGTACTAGCGGGGGGGCTGGAGAGACCCAGTACTTC. Protein product: CASSESTSGGAGETQYF.

This clone has a count of ten or more. This chain joins TRBV3-1 (or the pseudogene TRBV3-2) and TRBJ2-2, with D tentatively TRBD1 (5 bases). Germline lookup yields CDR1 LGHDT and CDR2 YNNKEL (reference sequence). Trimming left V 1 base short and J 1 base short, with 13 bases between. The CDR3 spans 17 residues. The CDR3 spells CASSQAWGRENTGELFF. DNA for the CDR3: TGTGCCAGCAGCCAAGCGTGGGGCAGGGAGAACACCGGGGAGCTGTTTTTT.

This sequence joins TRBV7-9 and TRBJ2-7; 7 bases map to TRBD1. V trimming: 2 bases; J trimming: 12 bases; junction bases outside the gene matches: 16. Germline CDR1 reads SEHNR; CDR2 reads FQNEAQ (reference sequence). There are 15 residues in the CDR3. The CDR3 spells CASSLRKGADSLLYF. The CDR3 DNA sequence: TGTGCCAGCAGCTTAAGGAAGGGGGCGGACAGTTTGCTGTACTTC. The complete variable domain, with remaining parts taken from reference TRBV7-9 and TRBJ2-7, reads DTGVSQNPRHKITKRGQNVTFRCDPISEHNRLYWYRQTLGQGPEFLTYFQNEAQLEKSRLLSDRFSAERPKGSFSTLEIQRTEQGDSAMYLCASSLRKGADSLLYFGPGTRLTVT.

This clone was seen only a few times. The chain employs TRBV10-2 and TRBJ1-1, with TRBD1 as a possible D gene (6 bases). Germline V CDR1 and CDR2: WSHSY, SAAADI. The CDR3 length is 12 residues. V dropped 2 bases and J dropped 5 bases, with 6 bases sitting between them. CDR3: CASSEDRTEAFF. CDR3 nucleotides: TGCGCCAGCAGTGAGGACAGGACTGAAGCTTTCTTT.

The J gene is TRBJ2-2, the V gene TRBV5-1, with 10 bases matching TRBD1. The germline gives CDR1 SGHRS, CDR2 YFSETQ. V gave up 6 bases and J gave up 3 bases; unmatched junction bases: 5. This CDR3 is 15 amino acids long. For the CDR3, the DNA is TGCGCCAGCACCTCGGGACAGGGGTACACCGGGGAGCTGTTTTTT. Its translation is CASTSGQGYTGELFF.

The V gene is TRBV7-9, the J gene TRBJ1-3; the match to TRBD1 covers 7 bases. CDR1 SEHNR and CDR2 FQNEAQ come from the germline V gene (reference sequence). This CDR3 region has 15 residues. The trim removed 5 bases at V and 4 bases at J, leaving 8 bases unmatched. The CDR3 DNA follows: TGTGCCAGCAGCCCTCAGGGGGTTTTGGGAAACACCATATATTTT. Amino acid sequence: CASSPQGVLGNTIYF.

Comment on this clone: In the same sample, other DNA sequences code for this CDR3. V usage is TRBV5-1 and J usage is TRBJ1-4; unclear D gene. Between the trimmed V and J ends, which lost 0 bases and 7 bases, there was a span of 7 bases. CDR3 size: 13 residues. The V gene's germline CDR1 is SGHRS and CDR2 YFSETQ. The CDR3 spells CASSLGSGEKLFF. CDR3 DNA: TGCGCCAGCAGCTTGGGTAGTGGTGAAAAACTGTTTTTT.

The rearrangement links TRBV14 to TRBJ1-1; maybe TRBD1 (6 bases). This CDR3 region has 13 residues. Germline values: CDR1 SGHDN, CDR2 FVKESK. Trimming took 4 bases from V and 1 from J, leaving 7 bases between them. Here the CDR3 reads CASSRQANTEAFF. The CDR3 DNA sequence: TGTGCCAGCAGCCGACAGGCGAACACTGAAGCTTTCTTT. Drawing the rest from reference TRBV14 and TRBJ1-1, the complete variable domain is EAGVTQFPSHSVIEKGQTVTLRCDPISGHDNLYWYRRVMGKEIKFLLHFVKESKQDESGMPNNRFLAERTGGTYSTLKVQPAELEDSGVYFCASSRQANTEAFFGQGTRLTVV.

The V gene is TRBV3-1 (or the pseudogene TRBV3-2), the J gene TRBJ2-5; 7 bases fit TRBD1. The ends lost 3 bases at V and 5 bases at J; junction bases unmatched: 9. CDR3 size: 15 residues. The germline V gene has CDR1 LGHDT and CDR2 YNNKEL (reference sequence). The DNA of the CDR3 is TGTGCCAGCAGCCAGGGCCCTACAGGGGCCGAGACCCAGTACTTC. It yields the protein CASSQGPTGAETQYF.